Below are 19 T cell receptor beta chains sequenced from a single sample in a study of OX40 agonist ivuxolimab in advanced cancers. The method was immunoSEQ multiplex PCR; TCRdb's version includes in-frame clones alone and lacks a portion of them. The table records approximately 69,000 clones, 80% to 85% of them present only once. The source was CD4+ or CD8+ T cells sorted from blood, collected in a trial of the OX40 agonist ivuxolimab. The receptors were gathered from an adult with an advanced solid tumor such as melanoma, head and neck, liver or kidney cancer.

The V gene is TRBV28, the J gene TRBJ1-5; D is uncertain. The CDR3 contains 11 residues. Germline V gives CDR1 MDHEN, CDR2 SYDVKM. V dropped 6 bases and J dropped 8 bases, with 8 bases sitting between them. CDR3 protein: CASSSSKPQHF. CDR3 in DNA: TGTGCCAGCAGCTCCTCTAAGCCCCAGCATTTT.

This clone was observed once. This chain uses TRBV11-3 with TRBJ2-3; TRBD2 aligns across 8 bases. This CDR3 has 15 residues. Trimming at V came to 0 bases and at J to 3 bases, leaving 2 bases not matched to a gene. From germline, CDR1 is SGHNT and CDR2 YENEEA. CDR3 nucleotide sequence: TGTGCCAGCAGCTTAGAAAGCGGGAGTACAGATACGCAGTATTTT. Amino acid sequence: CASSLESGSTDTQYF.

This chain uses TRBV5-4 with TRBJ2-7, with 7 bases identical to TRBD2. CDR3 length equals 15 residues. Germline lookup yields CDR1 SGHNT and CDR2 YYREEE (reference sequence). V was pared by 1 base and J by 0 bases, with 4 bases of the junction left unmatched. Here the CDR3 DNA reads TGTGCCAGCAGCTTGAGAGGCGGGAGCTCCTACGAGCAGTACTTC. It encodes CASSLRGGSSYEQYF.

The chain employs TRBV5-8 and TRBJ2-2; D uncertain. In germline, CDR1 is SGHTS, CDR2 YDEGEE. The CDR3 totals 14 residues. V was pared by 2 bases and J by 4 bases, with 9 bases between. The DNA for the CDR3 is TGTGCCAGCAGCTTACAGATTACCACCGGGGAGCTGTTTTTT. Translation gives CASSLQITTGELFF.

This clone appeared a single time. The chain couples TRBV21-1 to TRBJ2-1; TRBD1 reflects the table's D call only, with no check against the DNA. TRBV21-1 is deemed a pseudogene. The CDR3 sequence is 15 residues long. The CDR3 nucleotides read TGTGCCAGCAGCAACCGGACAGGGGGTGGCGATGAGCAGTTCTTC. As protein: CASSNRTGGGDEQFF.

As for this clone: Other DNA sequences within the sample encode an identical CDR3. CDR3 bases: TGTGCCAGCTCACCACGGGGACAGGGGGCCTACGAGCAGTACTTC. This codes for CASSPRGQGAYEQYF. The chain has TRBV18 and TRBJ2-7; 11 bases are shared with TRBD1. The CDR3 runs to 15 residues. The V gene end was trimmed by 1 base and the J gene end by 2 bases; junction bases not matched to a gene: 1. The germline V gene encodes CDR1 KGHSH and CDR2 LQKENI. The complete variable domain, with remaining parts taken from reference TRBV18 and TRBJ2-7, reads NAGVMQNPRHLVRRRGQEARLRCSPMKGHSHVYWYRQLPEEGLKFMVYLQKENIIDESGMPKERFSAEFPKEGPSILRIQQVVRGDSAAYFCASSPRGQGAYEQYFGPGTRLTVT.

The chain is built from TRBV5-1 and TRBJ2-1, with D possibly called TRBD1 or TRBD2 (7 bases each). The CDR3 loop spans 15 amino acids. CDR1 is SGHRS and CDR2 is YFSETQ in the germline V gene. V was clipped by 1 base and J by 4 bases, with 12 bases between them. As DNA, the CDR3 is TGCGCCAGCAGCTTGTGGGAGGGGGCATACAATGAGCAGTTCTTC. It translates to CASSLWEGAYNEQFF.

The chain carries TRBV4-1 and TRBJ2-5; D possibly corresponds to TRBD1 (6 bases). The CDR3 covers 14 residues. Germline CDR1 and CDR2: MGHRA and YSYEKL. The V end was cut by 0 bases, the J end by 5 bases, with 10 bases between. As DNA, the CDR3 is TGCGCCAGCAGCCAAGATACAGGGCGGGAGACCCAGTACTTC. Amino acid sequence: CASSQDTGRETQYF.

The CDR3 sequence: CASSDGTRSSYEQYF. In DNA form, the CDR3 reads TGCGCCAGCAGCGACGGGACAAGGAGCTCCTACGAGCAGTACTTC. The gene calls are TRBV5-1 and TRBJ2-7, with a weak D call TRBD1 (6 bases). Germline lookup yields CDR1 SGHRS and CDR2 YFSETQ. CDR3 length: 15 amino acids. The V end was cut by 4 bases, the J end by 0 bases, with 14 bases between. Full variable domain (outside the CDR3, taken from reference TRBV5-1 and TRBJ2-7): KAGVTQTPRYLIKTRGQQVTLSCSPISGHRSVSWYQQTPGQGLQFLFEYFSETQRNKGNFPGRFSGRQFSNSRSEMNVSTLELGDSALYLCASSDGTRSSYEQYFGPGTRLTVT.

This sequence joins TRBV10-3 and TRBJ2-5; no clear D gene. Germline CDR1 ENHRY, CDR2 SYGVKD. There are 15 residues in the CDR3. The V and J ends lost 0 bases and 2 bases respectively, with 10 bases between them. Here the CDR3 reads CAISESMSLQETQYF. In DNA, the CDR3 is TGTGCCATCAGTGAGTCTATGTCCTTACAAGAGACCCAGTACTTC.

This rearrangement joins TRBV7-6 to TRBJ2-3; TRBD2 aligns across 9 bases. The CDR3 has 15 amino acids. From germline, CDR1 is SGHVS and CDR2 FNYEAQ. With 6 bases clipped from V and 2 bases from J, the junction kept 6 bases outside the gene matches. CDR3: CASSYSGSPTDTQYF. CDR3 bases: TGTGCCAGCAGTTATAGCGGGAGCCCCACAGATACGCAGTATTTT. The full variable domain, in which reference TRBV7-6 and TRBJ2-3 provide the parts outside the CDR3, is GAGVSQSPRYKVTKRGQDVALRCDPISGHVSLYWYRQALGQGPEFLTYFNYEAQQDKSGLPNDRFSAERPEGSISTLTIQRTEQRDSAMYRCASSYSGSPTDTQYFGPGTRLTVL.

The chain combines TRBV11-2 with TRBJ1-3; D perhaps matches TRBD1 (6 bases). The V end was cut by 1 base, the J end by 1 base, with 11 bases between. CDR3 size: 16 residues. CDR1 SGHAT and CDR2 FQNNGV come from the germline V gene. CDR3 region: CASSLGRRGSGNTIYF. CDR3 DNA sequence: TGTGCCAGCAGCTTAGGGCGCAGGGGTTCTGGAAACACCATATATTTT.

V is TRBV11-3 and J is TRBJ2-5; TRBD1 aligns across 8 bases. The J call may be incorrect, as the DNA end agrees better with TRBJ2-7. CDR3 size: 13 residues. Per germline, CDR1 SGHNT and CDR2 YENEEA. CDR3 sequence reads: CASSPRGPYEQYF. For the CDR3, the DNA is TGTGCCAGCAGCCCCAGGGGGCCGTACGAGCAGTACTTC.

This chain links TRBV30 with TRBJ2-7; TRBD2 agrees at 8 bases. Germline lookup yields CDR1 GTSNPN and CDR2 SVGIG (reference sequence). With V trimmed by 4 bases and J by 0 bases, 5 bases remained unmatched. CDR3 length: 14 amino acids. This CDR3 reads CAWTLSGGSYEQYF. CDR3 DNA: TGTGCCTGGACCCTAAGCGGGGGCTCCTACGAGCAGTACTTC.

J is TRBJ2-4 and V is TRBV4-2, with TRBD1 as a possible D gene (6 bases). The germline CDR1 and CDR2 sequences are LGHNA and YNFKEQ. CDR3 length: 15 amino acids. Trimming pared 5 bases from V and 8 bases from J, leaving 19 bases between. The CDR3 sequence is CASSFRRDNWDIQYF. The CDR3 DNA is TGTGCCAGCAGCTTCCGCCGGGACAACTGGGACATTCAGTACTTC.

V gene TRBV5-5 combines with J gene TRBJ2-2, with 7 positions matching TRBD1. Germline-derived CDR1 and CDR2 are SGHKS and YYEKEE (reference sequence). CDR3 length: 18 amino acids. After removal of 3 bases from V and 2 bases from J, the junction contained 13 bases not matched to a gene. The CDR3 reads CASSSGQGEGRNTGELFF. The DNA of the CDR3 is TGTGCCAGCAGCTCCGGGCAGGGGGAAGGCCGCAACACCGGGGAGCTGTTTTTT.

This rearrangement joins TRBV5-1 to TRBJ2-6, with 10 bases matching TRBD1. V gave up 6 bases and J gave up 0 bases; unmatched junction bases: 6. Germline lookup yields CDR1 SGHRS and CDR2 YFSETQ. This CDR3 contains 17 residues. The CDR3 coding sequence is TGCGCCAGCAACGGACAGGGGGGATTCTCTGGGGCCAACGTCCTGACTTTC. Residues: CASNGQGGFSGANVLTF.

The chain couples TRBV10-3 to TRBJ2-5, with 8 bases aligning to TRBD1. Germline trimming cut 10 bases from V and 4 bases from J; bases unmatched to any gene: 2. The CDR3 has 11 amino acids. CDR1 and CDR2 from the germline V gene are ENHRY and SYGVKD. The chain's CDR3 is CASGTGETQYF. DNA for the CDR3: TGTGCCAGTGGGACAGGAGAGACCCAGTACTTC.

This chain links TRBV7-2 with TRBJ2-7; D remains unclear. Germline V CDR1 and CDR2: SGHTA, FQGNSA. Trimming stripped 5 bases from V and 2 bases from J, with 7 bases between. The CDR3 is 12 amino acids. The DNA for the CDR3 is TGTGCCAGCAGCCCGACTGCCTACGAGCAGTACTTC. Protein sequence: CASSPTAYEQYF.